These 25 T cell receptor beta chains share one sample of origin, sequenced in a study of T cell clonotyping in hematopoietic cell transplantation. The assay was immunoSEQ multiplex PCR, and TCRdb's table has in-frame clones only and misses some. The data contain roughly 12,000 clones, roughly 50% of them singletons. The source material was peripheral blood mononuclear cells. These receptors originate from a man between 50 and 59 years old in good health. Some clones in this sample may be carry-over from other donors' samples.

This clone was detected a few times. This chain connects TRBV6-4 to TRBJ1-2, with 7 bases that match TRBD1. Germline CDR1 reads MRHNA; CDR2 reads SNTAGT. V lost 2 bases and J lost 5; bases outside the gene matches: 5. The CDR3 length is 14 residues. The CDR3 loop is CASSDDREGYGYTF. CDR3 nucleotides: TGTGCCAGCAGTGACGACAGGGAAGGGTATGGCTACACCTTC.

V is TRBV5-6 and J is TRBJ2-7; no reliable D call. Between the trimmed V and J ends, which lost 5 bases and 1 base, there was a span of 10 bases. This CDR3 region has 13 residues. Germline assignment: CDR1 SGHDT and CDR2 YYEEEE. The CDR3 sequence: CASSRRTSYEQYF. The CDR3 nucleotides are TGTGCCAGCAGTCGTAGGACGTCCTACGAGCAGTACTTC.

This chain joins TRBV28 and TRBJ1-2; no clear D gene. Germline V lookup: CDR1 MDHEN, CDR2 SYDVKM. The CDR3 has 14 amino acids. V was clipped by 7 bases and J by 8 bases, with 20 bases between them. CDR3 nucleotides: TGTGCCAGCAATCTCCATCCCGGGCTCGAGGGCTACACCTTC. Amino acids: CASNLHPGLEGYTF.

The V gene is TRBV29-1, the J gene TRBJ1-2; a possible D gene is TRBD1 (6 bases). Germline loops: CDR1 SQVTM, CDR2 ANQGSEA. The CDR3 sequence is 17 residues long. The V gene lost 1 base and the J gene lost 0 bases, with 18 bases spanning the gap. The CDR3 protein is CSVEGAGGGRANYGYTF. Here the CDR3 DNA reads TGCAGCGTTGAAGGGGCTGGGGGGGGGCGAGCTAACTATGGCTACACCTTC.

CDR3 region: CTVRLGGKSTDTQYF. DNA for the CDR3: TGCACCGTCCGCCTGGGCGGGAAGAGCACAGATACGCAGTATTTT. The chain combines TRBV29-1 with TRBJ2-3; D possibly corresponds to TRBD2 (6 bases). The CDR3 totals 15 residues. Germline V gives CDR1 SQVTM, CDR2 ANQGSEA.

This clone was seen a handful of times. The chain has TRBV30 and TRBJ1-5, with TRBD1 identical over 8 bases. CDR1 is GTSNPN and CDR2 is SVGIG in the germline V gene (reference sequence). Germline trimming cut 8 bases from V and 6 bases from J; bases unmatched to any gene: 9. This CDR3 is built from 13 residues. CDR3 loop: CAAGQGELQPQHF. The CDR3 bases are TGTGCCGCTGGACAGGGAGAACTTCAGCCCCAGCATTTT.

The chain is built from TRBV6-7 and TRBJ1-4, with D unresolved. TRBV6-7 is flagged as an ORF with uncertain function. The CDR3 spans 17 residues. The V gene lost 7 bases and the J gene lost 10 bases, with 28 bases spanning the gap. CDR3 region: CASIQQVRGRPIGKLFF. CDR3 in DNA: TGTGCCAGCATCCAGCAGGTTAGAGGGAGGCCCATCGGAAAACTGTTTTTT.

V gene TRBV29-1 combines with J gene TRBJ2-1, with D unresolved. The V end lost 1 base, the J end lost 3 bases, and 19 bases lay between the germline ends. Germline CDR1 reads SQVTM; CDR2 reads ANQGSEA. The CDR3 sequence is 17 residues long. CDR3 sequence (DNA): TGCAGCGTTGAAGGGTCGCGGAGCCCAACTTTCTACAATGAGCAGTTCTTC. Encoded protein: CSVEGSRSPTFYNEQFF.

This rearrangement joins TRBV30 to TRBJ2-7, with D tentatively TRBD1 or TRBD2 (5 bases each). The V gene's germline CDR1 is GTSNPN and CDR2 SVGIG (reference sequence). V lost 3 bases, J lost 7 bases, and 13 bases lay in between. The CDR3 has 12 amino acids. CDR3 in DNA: TGTGCCTGGAGATCGAGGGGTCAGGAGCAGTACTTC. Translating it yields CAWRSRGQEQYF. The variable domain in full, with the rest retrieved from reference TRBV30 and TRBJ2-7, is SQTIHQWPATLVQPVGSPLSLECTVEGTSNPNLYWYRQAAGRGLQLLFYSVGIGQISSEVPQNLSASRPQDRQFILSSKKLLLSDSGFYLCAWRSRGQEQYFGPGTRLTVT.

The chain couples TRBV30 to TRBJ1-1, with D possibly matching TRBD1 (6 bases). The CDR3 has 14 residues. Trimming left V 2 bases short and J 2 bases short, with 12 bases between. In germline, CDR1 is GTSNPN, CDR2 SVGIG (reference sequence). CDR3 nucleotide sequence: TGTGCCTGGAGTCCCGGGACATACAACACTGAAGCTTTCTTT. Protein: CAWSPGTYNTEAFF.

CDR3 nucleotides: TGTGCCAGTAGTACCACCCGGACAGGGTTTGACAATCAGCCCCAGCATTTT. It translates to CASSTTRTGFDNQPQHF. The chain links TRBV19 to TRBJ1-5; 8 positions agree with TRBD1. CDR1 is LNHDA and CDR2 is SQIVND in the germline V gene (reference sequence). V dropped 4 bases and J dropped 3; count of bases not matched to a gene: 11. This CDR3 has 17 amino acids.

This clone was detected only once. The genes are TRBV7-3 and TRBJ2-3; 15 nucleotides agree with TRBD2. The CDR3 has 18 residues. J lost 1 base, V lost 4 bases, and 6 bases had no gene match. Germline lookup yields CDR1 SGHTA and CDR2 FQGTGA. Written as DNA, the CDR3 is TGTGCCAGCAGCTCAGGGACTAGCGGGAGGTGGGGCACAGATACGCAGTATTTT. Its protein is CASSSGTSGRWGTDTQYF.

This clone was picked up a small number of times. The CDR3 sequence: CASSELGMGYNEQFF. The DNA of the CDR3 is TGTGCCAGCAGTGAGCTGGGTATGGGCTACAATGAGCAGTTCTTC. The chain links TRBV6-4 to TRBJ2-1; D remains ambiguous. Germline loops: CDR1 MRHNA, CDR2 SNTAGT. With 3 bases removed from V and 3 bases from J, the gap between germline ends came to 12 bases. This CDR3 is built from 15 residues.

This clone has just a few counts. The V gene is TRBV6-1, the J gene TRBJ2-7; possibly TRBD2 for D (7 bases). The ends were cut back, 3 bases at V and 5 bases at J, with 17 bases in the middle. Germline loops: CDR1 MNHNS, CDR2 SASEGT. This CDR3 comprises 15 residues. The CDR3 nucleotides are TGTGCCAGCAGTGAGGTGGGGGGGGCCGTCAACGAGCAGTACTTC. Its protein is CASSEVGGAVNEQYF.

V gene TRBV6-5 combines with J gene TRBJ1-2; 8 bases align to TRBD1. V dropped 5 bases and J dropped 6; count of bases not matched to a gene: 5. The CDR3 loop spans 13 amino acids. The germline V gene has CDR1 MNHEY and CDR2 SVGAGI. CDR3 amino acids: CASSTRTGNGYTF. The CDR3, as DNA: TGTGCCAGCAGTACCCGGACAGGGAATGGCTACACCTTC.

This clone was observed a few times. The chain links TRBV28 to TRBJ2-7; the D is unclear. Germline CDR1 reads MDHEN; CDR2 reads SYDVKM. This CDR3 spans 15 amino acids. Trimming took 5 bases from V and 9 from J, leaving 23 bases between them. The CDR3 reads CASSPVGAPTLVQYF. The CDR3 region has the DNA TGTGCCAGCAGTCCGGTAGGAGCCCCTACGTTGGTGCAGTACTTC.

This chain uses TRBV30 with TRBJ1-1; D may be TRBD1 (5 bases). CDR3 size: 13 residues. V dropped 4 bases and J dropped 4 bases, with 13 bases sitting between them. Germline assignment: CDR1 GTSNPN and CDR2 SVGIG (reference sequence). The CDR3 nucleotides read TGTGCCTGGAAGCTAATGGGGGGCACTGAAGCTTTCTTT. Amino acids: CAWKLMGGTEAFF.

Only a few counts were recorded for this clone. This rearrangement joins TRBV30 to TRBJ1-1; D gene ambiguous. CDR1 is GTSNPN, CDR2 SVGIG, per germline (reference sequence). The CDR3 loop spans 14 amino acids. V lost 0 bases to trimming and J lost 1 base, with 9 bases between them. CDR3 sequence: CAWSVRSGNTEAFF. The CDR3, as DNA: TGTGCCTGGAGTGTAAGATCCGGGAACACTGAAGCTTTCTTT.

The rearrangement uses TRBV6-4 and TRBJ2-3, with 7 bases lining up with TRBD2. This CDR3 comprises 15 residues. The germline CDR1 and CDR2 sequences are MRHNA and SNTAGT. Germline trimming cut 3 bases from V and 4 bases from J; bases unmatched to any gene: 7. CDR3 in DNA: TGTGCCAGCAGTGATGGCGGGAGTGGGCCAGATACGCAGTATTTT. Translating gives CASSDGGSGPDTQYF.

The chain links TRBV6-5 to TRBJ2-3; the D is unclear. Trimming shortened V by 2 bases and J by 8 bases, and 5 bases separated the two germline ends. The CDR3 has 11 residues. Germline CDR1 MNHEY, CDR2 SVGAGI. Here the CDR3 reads CASSYLGTQYF. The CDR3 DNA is TGTGCCAGCAGTTACCTGGGTACGCAGTATTTT.

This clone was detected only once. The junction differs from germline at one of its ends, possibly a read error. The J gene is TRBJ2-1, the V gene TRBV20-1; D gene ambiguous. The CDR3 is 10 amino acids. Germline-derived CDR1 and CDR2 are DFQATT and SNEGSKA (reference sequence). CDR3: CSPYRNDQFF. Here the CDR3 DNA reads TGCAGTCCCTACAGAAATGATCAGTTCTTC.

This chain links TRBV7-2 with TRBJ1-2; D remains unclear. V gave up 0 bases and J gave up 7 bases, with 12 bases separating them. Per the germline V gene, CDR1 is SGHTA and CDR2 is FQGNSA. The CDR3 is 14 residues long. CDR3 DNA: TGTGCCAGCAGCTTAGCAGGCATCCCGCCTGGCTACACCTTC. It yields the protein CASSLAGIPPGYTF. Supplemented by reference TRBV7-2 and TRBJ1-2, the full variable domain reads GAGVSQSPSNKVTEKGKDVELRCDPISGHTALYWYRQSLGQGLEFLIYFQGNSAPDKSGLPSDRFSAERTGGSVSTLTIQRTQQEDSAVYLCASSLAGIPPGYTFGSGTRLTVV.

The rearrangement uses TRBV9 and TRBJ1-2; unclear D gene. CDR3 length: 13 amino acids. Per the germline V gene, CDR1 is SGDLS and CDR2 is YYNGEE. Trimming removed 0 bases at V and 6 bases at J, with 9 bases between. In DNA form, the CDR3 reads TGTGCCAGCAGCGTAGAGGGTGTAGATGGCTACACCTTC. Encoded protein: CASSVEGVDGYTF.

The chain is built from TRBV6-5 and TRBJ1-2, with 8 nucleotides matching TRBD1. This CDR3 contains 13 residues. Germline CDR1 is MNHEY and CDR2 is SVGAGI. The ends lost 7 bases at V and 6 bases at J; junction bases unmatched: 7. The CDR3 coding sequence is TGTGCCAGCACCTCCCAGGGGGCAGATGGCTACACCTTC. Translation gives CASTSQGADGYTF.

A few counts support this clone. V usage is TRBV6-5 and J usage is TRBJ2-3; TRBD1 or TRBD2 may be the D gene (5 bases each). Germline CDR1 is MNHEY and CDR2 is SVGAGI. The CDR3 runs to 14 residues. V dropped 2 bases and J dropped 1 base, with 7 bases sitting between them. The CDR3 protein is CASSYGTRTDTQYF. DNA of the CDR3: TGTGCCAGCAGTTACGGGACCCGCACAGATACGCAGTATTTT.